A selection of T cell receptor beta chains follows, all from one sample in a study of T cells in Graves' hyperthyroidism and ophthalmopathy. TCRdb called the multiplex PCR reads again in MiXCR, with one record for every CDR3 protein. The table shows some 510,000 distinct CDR3 sequences, with under 25% occurring only once. Specimen: blood. These TCRs come from a man aged 18-30 years with Graves' hyperthyroidism. The CDR3 runs from the conserved cysteine through the conserved F or W. A D gene is named only where the DNA matches it firmly. A clone size is listed for some rows: how often the clone was seen (once, few, many), or a class if it is expanded.

j_call d_call v_call clone_size cdr3_nt cdr3_aa
TRBJ2-7 NA TRBV4-1 few TGCGCCAGCAGCCATCCTGGGAGGTTACAGGGTATGGGCGAGCAGTACTTC CASSHPGRLQGMGEQYF
TRBJ2-7 NA TRBV29-1 many TGCAGCGTCTTAGGGACGGCCCGTGGTGAGCAGTACTTC CSVLGTARGEQYF
TRBJ2-2 TRBD2 TRBV4-2 many TGTGCCAGCAGCCTCCTGACTAGCGGGGAGAACACCGGGGAGCTGTTTTTT CASSLLTSGENTGELFF
TRBJ1-1 TRBD1 TRBV3-1 NA TGTGCCAGCAGCCAAGAGCCTACAGGGGGTCGAGCTTTCTTT CASSQEPTGGRAFF
TRBJ1-5 NA TRBV28 many TGTGCCAGCAGTTTAGAGGTCACGAGGGGCGATCCCCAGCATTTT CASSLEVTRGDPQHF
TRBJ2-2 TRBD1 TRBV7-7 many TGTGCCAGCAGCCCCACGGAAGGGACAGATTACACCGGGGAGCTGTTTTTT CASSPTEGTDYTGELFF
TRBJ1-3 NA TRBV9 few TGTGCCAGCAGCGCAGGGAACTCTGGAAACACCATATATTTT CASSAGNSGNTIYF
TRBJ1-6 NA TRBV28 many TGTGCCAGCAGTTTCCGTCGCAGGATCCTTAATAATTCACCCCTCCACTTT CASSFRRRILNNSPLHF
TRBJ2-5 NA TRBV20-1 many TGCAGTGCTAGAGCCAGGGAGATCCAAGAGACCCAGTACTTC CSARAREIQETQYF
TRBJ1-2 NA TRBV15 many TGTGCCACCAGCGGCCCTCGGCACTATGGCTACACCTTC CATSGPRHYGYTF
TRBJ1-1 NA TRBV3-1 NA TGTGCCAGCAGCTTCCAACAGGGCCGAGGGACAACTGAAGCTTTCTTT CASSFQQGRGTTEAFF
TRBJ2-7 NA TRBV28 many TGTGCCAGCAGTCCCCCGACAGGTGCCTACGAGCAGTACTTC CASSPPTGAYEQYF
TRBJ2-7 NA TRBV29-1 few TGCAGCGTAGCGGCAGGAAGCCCCTACGAGCAGTACTTC CSVAAGSPYEQYF
TRBJ1-5 NA TRBV6-5 NA TGTGCCAGCAGTTTTTCGCGACAGCTCAATCAGCCCCAGCATTTT CASSFSRQLNQPQHF
TRBJ2-7 NA TRBV4-2 many TGTGCCAGCAGCCAAGGGGCAAAAAGCTCCTACGAGCAGTACTTC CASSQGAKSSYEQYF
TRBJ2-7 NA TRBV4-1 many TGCGCCAGCAGCCAAGATCCATTAGCCAGCGAGCAGTACTTC CASSQDPLASEQYF
TRBJ1-3 TRBD1 TRBV12-3/TRBV12-4 many TGTGCCAGTTCAGAGGGGGCGTATGTTGGAAACACCATATATTTT CASSEGAYVGNTIYF
TRBJ1-2 NA TRBV24-1 many TGTGCCACCAGTGATACCCCTGCGAAGGACGGCTACACCTTC CATSDTPAKDGYTF
TRBJ2-2 NA TRBV2 few TGTGCCAGCGGAGGGGATTCGAACACCGGGGAGCTGTTTTTT CASGGDSNTGELFF
TRBJ1-1 NA TRBV4-2 few TGTGCCAGCAGCCATGCAGTGGGGGCAGGCGCTGAAGCTTTCTTT CASSHAVGAGAEAFF
TRBJ1-1 NA TRBV20-1 many TGCAGTGCTAGTTCGGGGGACCGGGAAGCTTTCTTT CSASSGDREAFF
TRBJ2-7 NA TRBV19 NA TGTGCCAGTAGTATGTCTCGGGACGAGCAGTACTTC CASSMSRDEQYF
TRBJ1-1 NA TRBV6-1 many TGTGCCAGCAGGAAAACCGGACAGTTCACTGAAGCTTTCTTT CASRKTGQFTEAFF
TRBJ2-2 TRBD2 TRBV28 many TGTGCCAGCAGTTTACTAGCGGGGGGCCCCAGGGCCGGGGAGCTGTTTTTT CASSLLAGGPRAGELFF
TRBJ2-5 NA TRBV27 many TGTGCCAGCAGTTTATACCGGGGGGAGACCCAGTACTTC CASSLYRGETQYF
TRBJ1-1 TRBD1 TRBV6-1 NA TGTGCCACAGGACGCGACAGGGGCACTGAAGCTTTCTTT CATGRDRGTEAFF
TRBJ2-5 TRBD1 TRBV7-9 many TGTGCCAGCAGCTTGGGGGACAGGGGAGGCCAAGAGACCCAGTACTTC CASSLGDRGGQETQYF
TRBJ2-7 NA TRBV13 NA TGTGCCAGCAGCTTAGAAGGTAGCGGAAGAAACTACGAGCAGTACTTC CASSLEGSGRNYEQYF
TRBJ1-1 TRBD1 TRBV11-2 NA TGTGCCAGCAGCTTAGTGGGGACAGAATTTGTTGCTTTCTTT CASSLVGTEFVAFF